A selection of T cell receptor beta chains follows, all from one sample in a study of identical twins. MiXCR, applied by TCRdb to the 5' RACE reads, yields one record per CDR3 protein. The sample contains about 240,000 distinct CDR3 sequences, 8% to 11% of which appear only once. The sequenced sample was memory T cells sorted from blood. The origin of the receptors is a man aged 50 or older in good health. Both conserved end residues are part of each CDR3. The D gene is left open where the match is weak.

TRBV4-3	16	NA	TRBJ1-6	CASSQESAEANSPLHF
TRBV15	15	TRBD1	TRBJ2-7	CATSYGPGTGVEQYF
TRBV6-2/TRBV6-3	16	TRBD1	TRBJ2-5	CASSLELGTALLTQYF
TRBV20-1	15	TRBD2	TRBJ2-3	CSATTSGGYTDTQYF
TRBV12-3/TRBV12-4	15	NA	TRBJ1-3	CASSLDGVRGNTIYF
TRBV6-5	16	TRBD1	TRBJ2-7	CASSYSVGTGKHEQYF
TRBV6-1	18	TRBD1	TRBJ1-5	CASTNRSQGARGNQPQHF
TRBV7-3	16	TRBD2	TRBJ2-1	CASSPLAVAGVGEQFF
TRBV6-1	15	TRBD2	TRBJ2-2	CASTLAGGDTGELFF
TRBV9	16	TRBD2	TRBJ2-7	CASSLAPGTSSYEQYF
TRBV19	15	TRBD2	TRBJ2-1	CASTHPGLASNEQFF
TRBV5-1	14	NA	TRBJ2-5	CASSWRTEGETQYF
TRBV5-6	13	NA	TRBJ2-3	CASSVPSADTQYF
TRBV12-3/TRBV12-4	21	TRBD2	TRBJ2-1	CASSFRGLAGGLQGSSNEQFF
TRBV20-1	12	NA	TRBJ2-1	CSASGGRNEQFF
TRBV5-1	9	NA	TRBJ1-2	CASRGGYTF
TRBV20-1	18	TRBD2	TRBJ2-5	CSARDGIGAGSSRETQYF
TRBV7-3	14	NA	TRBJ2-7	CASSPLGSSYEQYF
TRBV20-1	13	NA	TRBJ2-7	CSASGTAGNEQYF
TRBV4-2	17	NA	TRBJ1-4	CASSHAGAGGAYEKLFF
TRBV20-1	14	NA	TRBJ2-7	CSASGSSRFYEQYF
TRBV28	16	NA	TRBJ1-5	CASSEIYPYSNQPQHF
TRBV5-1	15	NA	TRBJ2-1	CASSLGQGINNEQFF
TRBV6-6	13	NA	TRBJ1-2	CASSYPAGNGYTF
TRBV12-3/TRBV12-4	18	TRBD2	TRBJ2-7	CASSLLLVWSGRTYEQYF
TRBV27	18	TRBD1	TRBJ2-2	CASSLSGRDRGYTGELFF
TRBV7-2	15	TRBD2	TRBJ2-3	CASSLGREKRDTQYF
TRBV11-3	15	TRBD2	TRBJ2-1	CASSLGGGRASEQFF
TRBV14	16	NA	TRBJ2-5	CASSQDDAIHWGTQYF
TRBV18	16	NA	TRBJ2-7	CASSPPTLGASGEQYF
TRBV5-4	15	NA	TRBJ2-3	CASSLNPRVGDTQYF
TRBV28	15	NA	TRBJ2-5	CASSSPEKTQETQYF
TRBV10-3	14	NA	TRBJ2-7	CAISNKPQGYEQYF
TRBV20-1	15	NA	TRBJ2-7	CSASDHTGRTYEQYF
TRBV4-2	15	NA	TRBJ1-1	CASSQAGGANTEAFF
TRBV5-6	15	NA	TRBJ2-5	CASSPWTPPGETQYF
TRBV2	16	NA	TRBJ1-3	CASSEGGGTSGNTIYF
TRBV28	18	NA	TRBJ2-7	CASSLLTVSGRGLNEQYF
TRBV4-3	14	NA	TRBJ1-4	CASSQVQDGLKLFF
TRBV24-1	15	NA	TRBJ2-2	CATSESGPNTGELFF